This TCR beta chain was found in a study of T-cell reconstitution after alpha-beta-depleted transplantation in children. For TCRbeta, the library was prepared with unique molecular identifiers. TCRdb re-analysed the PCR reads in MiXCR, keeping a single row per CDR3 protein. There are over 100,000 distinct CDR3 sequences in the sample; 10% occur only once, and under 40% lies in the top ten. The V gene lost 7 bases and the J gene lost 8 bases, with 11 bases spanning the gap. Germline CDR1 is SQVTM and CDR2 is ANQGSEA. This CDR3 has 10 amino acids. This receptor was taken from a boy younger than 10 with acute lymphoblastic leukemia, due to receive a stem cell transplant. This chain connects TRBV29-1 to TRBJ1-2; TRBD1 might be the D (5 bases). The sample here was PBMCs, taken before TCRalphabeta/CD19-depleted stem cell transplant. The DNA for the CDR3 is TGCAGCGGCGGGGACGACGGCTACACCTTC. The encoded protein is CSGGDDGYTF. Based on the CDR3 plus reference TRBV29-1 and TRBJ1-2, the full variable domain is SAVISQKPSRDICQRGTSLTIQCQVDSQVTMMFWYRQQPGQSLTLIATANQGSEATYESGFVIDKFPISRPNLTFSTLTVSNMSPEDSSIYLCSGGDDGYTFGSGTRLTVV.